The 10 T cell receptor beta chains reported below all come from one sample, sequenced in a study of regulatory T cells in long-lasting Graves disease. Building of the TCR beta libraries involved iRepertoire HTBI primers and Arm-PCR of CDR3 regions. Each CDR3 protein gets one entry after TCRdb re-called the multiplex PCR reads with MiXCR. The repertoire consists of some 370,000 distinct CDR3 sequences, with 10% to 15% occurring once and the leading ten covering around 18%. This sample's time point: newly diagnosed GD, antithyroid drugs for less than 3 months. Following extraction of RNA from PBMCs, that RNA was used to make the TCR library. These data were also reused for a study on T cells in Graves' hyperthyroidism and ophthalmopathy.

Material: peripheral blood mononuclear cells (PBMCs), obtained at new diagnosis, from a patient treated with antithyroid drugs. These receptors all stem from a woman aged 18-35 years with Graves disease.

The chain couples TRBV4-1 to TRBJ1-6; D is perhaps TRBD1 (5 bases). The CDR3 sequence is 17 residues long. The V and J ends lost 1 base and 7 bases respectively, with 17 bases between them. Germline V CDR1 and CDR2: MGHRA, YSYEKL. Written as DNA, the CDR3 is TGCGCCAGCAGCCAAGGGGAAGGGGTGGGCTCCAATTCACCCCTCCACTTT. Translation gives CASSQGEGVGSNSPLHF.

J is TRBJ2-1 and V is TRBV20-1, with 10 bases fitting TRBD2. V shed 6 bases and J 3 bases; nucleotides not matched to a gene: 8. Germline V gene data show CDR1 as DFQATT and CDR2 as SNEGSKA (reference sequence). The CDR3 loop spans 15 amino acids. The CDR3 DNA sequence: TGCAGTGCCGTTAAGCGGGAGGGTTACTACAATGAGCAGTTCTTC. Protein: CSAVKREGYYNEQFF.

The gene calls are TRBV7-2 and TRBJ2-7; 11 bases are shared with TRBD2. The germline gives CDR1 SGHTA, CDR2 FQGNSA. The CDR3 has 14 amino acids. Unmatched junction bases numbered 6, after V lost 4 bases and J lost 7 bases. The CDR3 loop is CASSYLAGGYEQYF. The CDR3 nucleotides read TGTGCCAGCAGCTACCTAGCGGGAGGTTATGAGCAGTACTTC.

This clonotype showed up many times. The chain uses TRBV7-6 and TRBJ2-3, with 7 bases that match TRBD2. CDR1 and CDR2 (germline): SGHVS, FNYEAQ. The CDR3 is 16 amino acids. V lost 0 bases, J lost 2 bases, and 5 bases stayed unmatched. The DNA of the CDR3 is TGTGCCAGCAGCTTAGCCCCGGGGGGACTCACAGATACGCAGTATTTT. Its translation is CASSLAPGGLTDTQYF.

This clonotype was observed many times. The chain joins TRBV10-3 to TRBJ2-3; D might be TRBD2 (5 bases). V lost 4 bases and J lost 7, with 12 bases in between. Germline CDR1 ENHRY, CDR2 SYGVKD. CDR3 length: 13 residues. CDR3 nucleotide sequence: TGTGCCATCAGTGCCGGGGAGACAAATACGCAGTATTTT. It specifies CAISAGETNTQYF.

The rearrangement links TRBV3-1 to TRBJ2-2, with 7 bases matching TRBD2. CDR1 LGHDT and CDR2 YNNKEL come from the germline V gene (reference sequence). V shed 2 bases, J shed 2 bases, and the junction held 8 bases outside the gene matches. The CDR3 is made up of 17 amino acids. The CDR3 spells CASSQIGLAENTGELFF. The CDR3 DNA is TGTGCCAGCAGCCAAATCGGCCTAGCGGAAAACACCGGGGAGCTGTTTTTT.

Concerning this clonotype: A far larger clone is a single base away, which makes a read error likely. The rearrangement links TRBV11-3 to TRBJ1-2, with a possible D match to TRBD1 (5 bases). V was cut by 6 bases and J by 9 bases, with 14 bases left in between. The CDR3 runs 12 residues. The germline gives CDR1 SGHNT, CDR2 YENEEA. The CDR3 DNA is TGTGCCAGCAGGTTGGGCCAGGACAGCTACACCTTC. Translation: CASRLGQDSYTF.

This chain joins TRBV7-2 and TRBJ1-2; D is undetermined. The V gene's germline CDR1 is SGHTA and CDR2 FQGNSA. CDR3 length: 16 residues. Trimming left V 6 bases short and J 2 bases short, with 19 bases between. The DNA for the CDR3 is TGTGCCAGCAGTATTAGGCGGCTCCGGGAGAACTATGGCTACACCTTC. Its translation is CASSIRRLRENYGYTF.

A single count supports this clonotype. The CDR3 DNA is TGTGCCAGCTCACCACCGGCCCACGCGAACACCGGGGAGCTGTTTTTT. This codes for CASSPPAHANTGELFF. This rearrangement joins TRBV18 to TRBJ2-2, with unresolved D. V lost 0 bases, J lost 0 bases, and 8 bases lay in between. The CDR3 totals 16 residues. Germline V gene sequence: CDR1 KGHSH, CDR2 LQKENI.

This clonotype was observed many times. This rearrangement joins TRBV7-6 to TRBJ1-2; 9 bases are a match to TRBD1. Trimming cost V 5 bases and J 4 bases; bases outside gene matches: 8. CDR3 length: 15 amino acids. Looked up from germline, CDR1 is SGHVS and CDR2 is FNYEAQ. CDR3 sequence reads: CASSLGQGSRYGYTF. The CDR3 nucleotides read TGTGCCAGCAGCCTCGGACAGGGGAGTCGCTATGGCTACACCTTC.